One and the same sample provided the 12 T cell receptor beta chains below, sequenced in a study of T cells in Graves' hyperthyroidism and ophthalmopathy. TCR beta CDR3 sequences were amplified from RNA transcripts. The TCR CDR3 was amplified in a first-round RT-PCR using the HTBI primer set. TCRdb ran MiXCR on the multiplex PCR reads and lists one entry per CDR3 protein. The data hold about 600,000 distinct CDR3 sequences, with approximately 15% observed a single time. Sequencing was performed on blood. These receptors came from a woman between 18 and 29 years old with Graves' ophthalmopathy.

This clonotype was detected ten times or more. The genes are TRBV12-3 or TRBV12-4 and TRBJ2-3; the D call may be TRBD1 or TRBD2 (6 bases each). Trimming shortened V by 3 bases and J by 4 bases, and 8 bases separated the two germline ends. This CDR3 has 13 residues. CDR3: CASSLRGADTQYF. DNA of the CDR3: TGTGCCAGCAGTTTGAGGGGGGCAGATACGCAGTATTTT.

Only one count was recorded for this clonotype. The chain links TRBV11-3 to TRBJ2-7, with D possibly being TRBD2 (5 bases). V dropped 3 bases and J dropped 2 bases, with 14 bases sitting between them. Looked up from germline, CDR1 is SGHNT and CDR2 is YENEEA. The CDR3 covers 15 residues. The CDR3 protein is CASSFEEAAPYEQYF. The CDR3 bases are TGTGCCAGCAGCTTCGAGGAGGCCGCTCCCTACGAGCAGTACTTC.

This clonotype was seen at least ten times. The chain employs TRBV12-5 and TRBJ2-3; D is unclear. Germline CDR1 LGHNT, CDR2 FRNRAP. This CDR3 spans 17 amino acids. Trimming pared 0 bases from V and 1 base from J, leaving 14 bases between. The CDR3: CASGLVTWDPGTDTQYF. The CDR3 DNA reads as TGTGCTAGTGGTTTGGTCACCTGGGATCCTGGCACAGATACGCAGTATTTT.

The chain couples TRBV20-1 to TRBJ2-7; TRBD1 matches at 7 bases. CDR3 length equals 12 residues. Losses at the gene ends were 5 bases for V and 1 base for J; bases not matched to a gene: 2. Germline loops: CDR1 DFQATT, CDR2 SNEGSKA (reference sequence). The CDR3 reads CSAQGESYEQYF. DNA for the CDR3: TGCAGTGCTCAGGGGGAGTCCTACGAGCAGTACTTC.

This clonotype was found many times. The chain couples TRBV28 to TRBJ2-7; TRBD2 matches at 7 bases. V was pared by 6 bases and J by 0 bases, with 8 bases of the junction left unmatched. CDR3 length equals 15 residues. Germline lookup yields CDR1 MDHEN and CDR2 SYDVKM. The CDR3 region is CASSALAGASYEQYF. As DNA, the CDR3 is TGTGCCAGCAGCGCTCTGGCGGGAGCCTCCTACGAGCAGTACTTC.

The chain employs TRBV30 and TRBJ2-5; 7 positions match TRBD2. V dropped 5 bases and J dropped 4; count of bases not matched to a gene: 1. Germline CDR1 and CDR2: GTSNPN and SVGIG (reference sequence). The CDR3 totals 11 residues. The CDR3 DNA follows: TGTGCCTGGGGGAGGGGAGAGACCCAGTACTTC. Translation: CAWGRGETQYF.

The rearrangement joins TRBV6-2 or TRBV6-3 to TRBJ1-3, with 7 positions matching TRBD1. This CDR3 has 15 residues. V lost 4 bases and J lost 4; bases outside the gene matches: 7. The germline gives CDR1 MNHEY, CDR2 SVGEGT. The CDR3 DNA reads as TGTGCCAGCAGTTCCGACGGACAGGTCGGAAACACCATATATTTT. This translates into CASSSDGQVGNTIYF.

The chain links TRBV3-1 to TRBJ2-3; 12 bases are a match to TRBD2. The germline V gene encodes CDR1 LGHDT and CDR2 YNNKEL (reference sequence). The CDR3 spans 19 residues. V was pared by 0 bases and J by 4 bases, with 11 bases of the junction left unmatched. CDR3 in DNA: TGTGCCAGCAGCCAAGACACTTTGGCTAGCGGGAGGGGGCCAGATACGCAGTATTTT. Encoded protein: CASSQDTLASGRGPDTQYF.

This clonotype was seen repeatedly, ten times or more. The chain carries TRBV6-2 or TRBV6-3 and TRBJ2-7; no firm D call. The CDR3 has 12 residues. The V and J ends lost 8 bases and 5 bases respectively, with 13 bases between them. Germline lookup yields CDR1 MNHEY and CDR2 SVGEGT. CDR3 nucleotides: TGTGCCAGCGCCAATGTAGTGAACGAGCAGTACTTC. Its translation is CASANVVNEQYF.

In its sample, this clonotype was seen many times. V gene TRBV7-9 combines with J gene TRBJ2-5, with D possibly matching TRBD1 (6 bases). Per the germline V gene, CDR1 is SEHNR and CDR2 is FQNEAQ (reference sequence). CDR3 size: 15 residues. Trimming removed 3 bases at V and 0 bases at J, with 11 bases between. The CDR3 spells CASSLVQGHQETQYF. DNA for the CDR3: TGTGCCAGCAGCTTGGTTCAGGGGCACCAAGAGACCCAGTACTTC.

This clonotype was detected ten times or more. The rearrangement links TRBV28 to TRBJ2-1, with 9 bases that match TRBD2. Unmatched junction bases numbered 10, after V lost 6 bases and J lost 4 bases. This CDR3 comprises 16 residues. Germline V CDR1 and CDR2: MDHEN, SYDVKM. CDR3 bases: TGTGCCAGCAGGATTTCGGGGCTAGCGGGATACAATGAGCAGTTCTTC. Protein product: CASRISGLAGYNEQFF.

This clonotype was seen a few times. V usage is TRBV4-2 and J usage is TRBJ1-1; no definite D call. In germline, CDR1 is LGHNA, CDR2 YNFKEQ. V was pared by 4 bases and J by 6 bases, with 15 bases between. The CDR3 covers 14 residues. As DNA, the CDR3 is TGTGCCAGCAGCCCCGGACCCCTTGAGGCTGAAGCTTTCTTT. It yields the protein CASSPGPLEAEAFF.